Included here is one TCR beta chain sequence, with context. V was pared by 2 bases and J by 2 bases, with 14 bases between. Germline V lookup: CDR1 SGHVS, CDR2 FNYEAQ. The CDR3 totals 16 residues. The source of the sample is a study of Ad26.COV2.S vaccination and SARS-CoV-2 variants. Study-level background: Once, or twice with 56 days between doses, Ad26.COV2.S was given intramuscularly.

TCRdb keeps only in-frame clones here, not all; method: immunoSEQ multiplex PCR. This sample has more than 350,000 clones, with approximately 92% found just once. Specified treatment: around 19 received Ad26.COV2.S at low or high dose, single or two shots; roughly 5 received placebo; per-sample allocation not given. Sample collection was performed on day 63 after the first vaccine or placebo injection. The chain uses TRBV7-6 and TRBJ2-3, with D tentatively TRBD2 (5 bases). Sequencing used peripheral blood, obtained in a trial of Ad26.COV2.S vaccine versus placebo. The TCR originated in a person between 18 and 65 years old who received the Ad26.COV2.S COVID-19 vaccine or a placebo. The CDR3 nucleotides are TGTGCCAGCAGCTTAAATACGGGATACTCCACAGATACGCAGTATTTT. Amino acid sequence: CASSLNTGYSTDTQYF.